The T cell receptor (beta chain) under discussion was sequenced for a study of T cell responses to AZD1222 COVID-19 vaccine. The overall study: Second doses that came at about 4 or about 12 weeks were put together.

This table comes from immunoSEQ multiplex PCR, and its TCRdb copy is limited to in-frame clones, with some not included. The table records approximately 90,000 clones, under 95% of them present only once. With regard to this clone: Its antigen is still unknown.

Study-wide points: There were repertoire samples only from the period after the peak T cell response. Distributed over spike, vaccine-associated CD4 TCRs predominated at 160-218 and 743-854.

Germline V gene sequence: CDR1 KGHSY, CDR2 FQNENV. The CDR3 sequence is 15 residues long. V was clipped by 3 bases and J by 1 base, with 10 bases between them. The chain uses TRBV16 and TRBJ1-5; D is uncertain. The material was peripheral blood, obtained on day 0 of AZD1222 vaccination. The TCR sequence derives from an adult in good health. CDR3 sequence reads: CASSHKIPSNQPQHF. In DNA, the CDR3 is TGTGCCAGCAGCCACAAGATTCCCAGCAATCAGCCCCAGCATTTT.